One sample yielded the 27 T cell receptor beta chains listed below, sequenced in a study of blood T cell repertoires in COVID-19. Clones were read by immunoSEQ multiplex PCR, and TCRdb kept only the in-frame ones, dropping some. The sample yields some 150,000 clones, over 80% seen once. The sample was peripheral blood. The origin of the receptors is a woman aged 80 or older with acute or convalescent COVID-19.

The CDR3 spells CSASGASGVSYEQYF. The CDR3 DNA reads TGCAGTGCTAGTGGGGCTAGCGGGGTCTCCTACGAGCAGTACTTC. The chain employs TRBV20-1 and TRBJ2-7, with 9 bases aligning to TRBD2. The trim removed 3 bases at V and 0 bases at J, leaving 6 bases unmatched. Germline V gene lookup returns CDR1 DFQATT and CDR2 SNEGSKA (reference sequence). CDR3 length equals 15 residues.

V is TRBV9 and J is TRBJ2-2, with 7 bases fitting TRBD1. CDR3 length: 15 amino acids. The junction had 2 bases not matched to a gene; V was cut back by 2 bases and J by 1 base. Germline values: CDR1 SGDLS, CDR2 YYNGEE. The CDR3 loop reads CASSVRTGNTGELFF. In DNA, the CDR3 is TGTGCCAGCAGCGTGAGGACAGGGAACACCGGGGAGCTGTTTTTT.

The chain couples TRBV7-9 to TRBJ1-2; TRBD1 matches 7 bases. Germline CDR1 reads SEHNR; CDR2 reads FQNEAQ (reference sequence). The junction had 6 bases not matched to a gene; V was cut back by 5 bases and J by 6 bases. This CDR3 region has 13 residues. The CDR3 coding sequence is TGTGCCAGCAGCCTACAGGGGCTGGATGGCTACACCTTC. Its translation: CASSLQGLDGYTF.

The chain employs TRBV5-4 and TRBJ1-1; D is possibly TRBD1 (5 bases). The V and J ends lost 4 bases and 1 base respectively, with 14 bases between them. The CDR3 sequence is 15 residues long. Germline CDR1 and CDR2: SGHNT and YYREEE (reference sequence). The CDR3 sequence is CASSAAGQGNTEAFF. The CDR3, as DNA: TGTGCCAGCAGCGCGGCGGGGCAGGGGAACACTGAAGCTTTCTTT. The entire variable domain, with the rest obtained from reference TRBV5-4 and TRBJ1-1, is as follows: ETGVTQSPTHLIKTRGQQVTLRCSSQSGHNTVSWYQQALGQGPQFIFQYYREEENGRGNFPPRFSGLQFPNYSSELNVNALELDDSALYLCASSAAGQGNTEAFFGQGTRLTVV.

The genes are TRBV5-4 and TRBJ2-5, with 10 bases aligning to TRBD2. Germline CDR1 reads SGHNT; CDR2 reads YYREEE (reference sequence). CDR3 length equals 16 residues. V shed 4 bases, J shed 4 bases, and the junction held 10 bases outside the gene matches. The CDR3 loop reads CASSQKRGGIGETQYF. The CDR3 region has the DNA TGTGCCAGCAGCCAAAAGCGGGGGGGGATCGGAGAGACCCAGTACTTC.

J is TRBJ1-2 and V is TRBV7-9; TRBD1 aligns across 10 bases. Germline CDR1 SEHNR, CDR2 FQNEAQ (reference sequence). The CDR3 totals 14 residues. V shed 5 bases and J 8 bases; nucleotides not matched to a gene: 8. CDR3 amino acids: CASSVPGQGTGYTF. The CDR3 DNA is TGTGCCAGCAGCGTTCCGGGACAGGGGACGGGCTACACCTTC.

This clone was observed a single time. This chain connects TRBV18 to TRBJ1-5; D might be TRBD1 (5 bases). With 6 bases removed from V and 4 bases from J, the gap between germline ends came to 10 bases. Germline CDR1 and CDR2: KGHSH and LQKENI. The CDR3 loop spans 13 amino acids. Here the CDR3 reads CASSQGKNQPQHF. CDR3 sequence (DNA): TGTGCCAGCTCGCAGGGTAAAAATCAGCCCCAGCATTTT.

The gene calls are TRBV7-6 and TRBJ2-3; no clear D gene. CDR1 SGHVS and CDR2 FNYEAQ come from the germline V gene. This CDR3 contains 15 residues. The V end lost 1 base, the J end lost 4 bases, and 12 bases lay between the germline ends. The CDR3 loop reads CASSLGALLPDTQYF. Here the CDR3 DNA reads TGTGCCAGCAGCTTAGGAGCTCTTTTGCCAGATACGCAGTATTTT.

Here the CDR3 DNA reads TGTGCCAGTAGTATAGGGGGCGCGGGAATGGACTATGGCTACACCTTC. Translating it yields CASSIGGAGMDYGYTF. The chain joins TRBV19 to TRBJ1-2, with a tentative D call TRBD1 (5 bases). The CDR3 spans 16 residues. CDR1 is LNHDA and CDR2 is SQIVND in the germline V gene (reference sequence). Trimming left V 1 base short and J 3 bases short, with 15 bases between.

V is TRBV9 and J is TRBJ1-1, with 9 bases fitting TRBD1. CDR3 length: 15 residues. V lost 2 bases and J lost 3; bases outside the gene matches: 5. CDR1 is SGDLS, CDR2 YYNGEE, per germline. The CDR3 sequence: CASSVLDRGDTEAFF. CDR3 sequence (DNA): TGTGCCAGCAGCGTTTTGGACAGGGGTGACACTGAAGCTTTCTTT.

CDR3 nucleotide sequence: TGTGCCAGCAGCTGGGACTACGCGGGGGGGCCGGTGACAGATACGCAGTATTTT. This codes for CASSWDYAGGPVTDTQYF. V gene TRBV7-9 combines with J gene TRBJ2-3; the match to TRBD2 covers 9 bases. The CDR3 covers 18 residues. Germline CDR1 and CDR2: SEHNR and FQNEAQ (reference sequence). Trimming took 4 bases from V and 3 from J; bases not matched to a gene: 14.

A single count supports this clone. The chain employs TRBV5-6 and TRBJ1-1, with D possibly being TRBD1 (5 bases). The CDR3 runs to 15 residues. V was trimmed by 4 bases and J by 5 bases, leaving 18 bases between them. Germline lookup yields CDR1 SGHDT and CDR2 YYEEEE. CDR3 nucleotides: TGTGCCAGCAGCATTAGGGGAGGGTCGGGAACTGAAGCTTTCTTT. It encodes CASSIRGGSGTEAFF.

The rearrangement uses TRBV6-5 and TRBJ2-3; TRBD2 agrees at 7 bases. V was pared by 2 bases and J by 7 bases, with 6 bases of the junction left unmatched. Germline values: CDR1 MNHEY, CDR2 SVGAGI. This CDR3 region has 14 residues. The CDR3 protein is CASSYGRGQNTQYF. The CDR3 DNA sequence: TGTGCCAGCAGTTACGGGAGGGGCCAAAATACGCAGTATTTT.

This clone was recorded a few times. The chain combines TRBV7-2 with TRBJ2-4; 8 positions agree with TRBD2. The ends lost 1 base at V and 7 bases at J; junction bases unmatched: 6. CDR3 length equals 15 residues. Per germline, CDR1 SGHTA and CDR2 FQGNSA. The CDR3 loop reads CASSLGAAGDNIQYF. In DNA form, the CDR3 reads TGTGCCAGCAGCTTAGGTGCAGCGGGGGACAACATTCAGTACTTC.

The J gene is TRBJ1-1, the V gene TRBV6-1; 7 bases are shared with TRBD1. The CDR3 spans 18 residues. V was pared by 3 bases and J by 0 bases, with 13 bases of the junction left unmatched. Per germline, CDR1 MNHNS and CDR2 SASEGT. Here the CDR3 DNA reads TGTGCCAGCAGTGATGGGTCCCCGGACAGGTACTTGAACACTGAAGCTTTCTTT. This sequence encodes CASSDGSPDRYLNTEAFF.

The chain has TRBV6-1 and TRBJ1-2; D not resolved. The CDR3 spans 15 residues. Germline assignment: CDR1 MNHNS and CDR2 SASEGT. V was shortened by 0 bases and J by 3 bases, with 11 bases between the two germline ends. This CDR3 is CASSEAGPYDYGYTF. CDR3 coding DNA: TGTGCCAGCAGTGAAGCGGGCCCGTATGACTATGGCTACACCTTC.

The genes are TRBV3-1 (or the pseudogene TRBV3-2) and TRBJ2-1; TRBD2 agrees at 8 bases. Germline V gene sequence: CDR1 LGHDT, CDR2 YNNKEL (reference sequence). The length of the CDR3 is 17 residues. After removal of 0 bases from V and 4 bases from J, the junction contained 8 bases not matched to a gene. This CDR3 reads CASSQDLSASGYNEQFF. CDR3 coding DNA: TGTGCCAGCAGCCAAGATCTTTCTGCTAGCGGGTACAATGAGCAGTTCTTC.

CDR3 amino acids: CASSLSGQTNTEAFF. CDR3 nucleotides: TGTGCCAGCAGCCTCTCGGGACAGACTAACACTGAAGCTTTCTTT. The chain employs TRBV11-2 and TRBJ1-1; 7 nucleotides align to TRBD1. CDR3 length: 15 amino acids. In germline, CDR1 is SGHAT, CDR2 FQNNGV. The J segment lost 2 bases and the V segment lost 5 bases, leaving 8 bases of the junction unmatched.

The chain employs TRBV3-1 (or the pseudogene TRBV3-2) and TRBJ1-3; D remains unclear. CDR3 length: 15 amino acids. Germline assignment: CDR1 LGHDT and CDR2 YNNKEL (reference sequence). With 1 base removed from V and 0 bases from J, the gap between germline ends came to 7 bases. The CDR3 sequence is CASSQGPGSGNTIYF. The CDR3 DNA reads TGTGCCAGCAGCCAAGGTCCGGGCTCTGGAAACACCATATATTTT.

This chain links TRBV6-2 or TRBV6-3 with TRBJ1-1, with 7 bases identical to TRBD1. Trimming at V came to 2 bases and at J to 3 bases, leaving 9 bases not matched to a gene. Germline V gene sequence: CDR1 MNHEY, CDR2 SVGEGT. The CDR3 runs to 16 residues. In nucleotides, the CDR3 is TGTGCCAGCAGTTACCCTACAGGGGCCCACTACACTGAAGCTTTCTTT. Encoded protein: CASSYPTGAHYTEAFF.

The V call is TRBV5-1, the J call TRBJ2-1; 12 bases align to TRBD2. Per the germline V gene, CDR1 is SGHRS and CDR2 is YFSETQ. Germline trimming cut 3 bases from V and 6 bases from J; bases unmatched to any gene: 16. The CDR3 has 19 amino acids. The CDR3 loop reads CASSSSTSGGPVGVNEQFF. CDR3 nucleotide sequence: TGCGCCAGCAGCTCCTCTACTAGCGGGGGGCCGGTGGGAGTCAATGAGCAGTTCTTC. The variable domain in full, with the rest retrieved from reference TRBV5-1 and TRBJ2-1, is KAGVTQTPRYLIKTRGQQVTLSCSPISGHRSVSWYQQTPGQGLQFLFEYFSETQRNKGNFPGRFSGRQFSNSRSEMNVSTLELGDSALYLCASSSSTSGGPVGVNEQFFGPGTRLTVL.

V and J are TRBV25-1 and TRBJ2-5; 9 positions match TRBD1. V lost 3 bases to trimming and J lost 2 bases; unmatched junction nucleotides: 4. The CDR3 is made up of 15 amino acids. Germline CDR1 and CDR2: MGHDK and SYGVNS. DNA of the CDR3: TGTGCCAGCAGTGATTCCGGGACAGGGCAAGAGACCCAGTACTTC. Protein sequence: CASSDSGTGQETQYF.

This chain links TRBV11-2 with TRBJ1-2, with unresolved D. The CDR3 loop spans 13 amino acids. The germline V and J ends were trimmed by 1 base and 6 bases, with 9 bases remaining between them. Germline CDR1 and CDR2: SGHAT and FQNNGV. The CDR3 loop reads CASSLGLLDGYTF. The DNA for the CDR3 is TGTGCCAGCAGCTTAGGGCTTCTGGATGGCTACACCTTC.

The CDR3, as DNA: TGTGCCAGTACTGAGTGGCAGGGGAATGAAAAACTGTTTTTT. Translated, it gives CASTEWQGNEKLFF. This chain joins TRBV19 and TRBJ1-4, with D perhaps matching TRBD1 (6 bases). The germline V gene encodes CDR1 LNHDA and CDR2 SQIVND (reference sequence). The V and J ends lost 7 bases and 5 bases respectively, with 14 bases between them. This CDR3 comprises 14 residues.

The genes are TRBV9 and TRBJ1-2, with TRBD1 as a possible D gene (5 bases). V was cut by 4 bases and J by 4 bases, with 17 bases left in between. The CDR3 consists of 15 residues. The germline gives CDR1 SGDLS, CDR2 YYNGEE. CDR3 coding DNA: TGTGCCAGCAGCCCCCTGGGGCAGAGATTCTATGGCTACACCTTC. It is translated as CASSPLGQRFYGYTF.

The table lists this clone with a count of one. The V gene is TRBV5-6, the J gene TRBJ1-4; D not certain. Trimming left V 4 bases short and J 8 bases short, with 12 bases between. CDR3 size: 13 residues. CDR1 is SGHDT and CDR2 is YYEEEE in the germline V gene. The CDR3 sequence: CASSRLGREKLFF. In DNA form, the CDR3 reads TGTGCCAGCAGCAGGCTAGGAAGGGAAAAACTGTTTTTT.

The chain is built from TRBV18 and TRBJ2-7; 8 positions agree with TRBD2. Trimming at V came to 3 bases and at J to 5 bases, leaving 9 bases not matched to a gene. CDR1 and CDR2 (germline): KGHSH, LQKENI. The CDR3 length is 15 residues. CDR3 nucleotide sequence: TGTGCCAGCTCACCGGGGCGGGGGGCCGTCAACGAGCAGTACTTC. It translates to CASSPGRGAVNEQYF.